This T cell receptor (beta chain) is drawn from a study of blood T cell repertoires in COVID-19. Sequencing used immunoSEQ multiplex PCR; TCRdb keeps in-frame clones, though not all of them. Found here are about 200,000 clones, about 90% of them singletons; the top ten hold less than 1.5%. CDR1 is SEHNR, CDR2 FQNEAQ, per germline (reference sequence). V was pared by 5 bases and J by 5 bases, with 8 bases of the junction left unmatched. The CDR3 length is 15 residues. This chain joins TRBV7-9 and TRBJ2-5, with 10 bases fitting TRBD1. The specimen sequenced was PBMCs or T cells enriched from blood (not recorded which). This clonotype was sampled from a man aged 25-45 years who had recovered from COVID-19. CDR3 amino acids: CASSADRGRWETQYF. The CDR3 nucleotides read TGTGCCAGCAGCGCAGACAGGGGGCGATGGGAGACCCAGTACTTC.